This TCR beta chain was sequenced for a study of blood T cell repertoires in COVID-19. Study overall: In each case, the material was cDNA or gDNA derived from T cells, B-cell-depleted T cells, or PBMCs.

This clone was seen only a few times. Methods used by the authors: Amplification of reference gene primers provided the estimated nucleated cell counts. Profiling relied on immunoSEQ multiplex PCR, and the TCRdb table lists in-frame clones only, not all of them. The V and J calls and clone size come from that table; D and trimming were worked out from the DNA. The sample shows roughly 250,000 clones, 87% of them seen only once. The V end lost 4 bases, the J end lost 10 bases, and 16 bases lay between the germline ends. Looked up from germline, CDR1 is SGHDN and CDR2 is FVKESK. CDR3 size: 14 residues. The sequence was obtained from a woman in her twenties or thirties with acute COVID-19. The chain employs TRBV14 and TRBJ1-4; D call uncertain. Sequenced sample: PBMCs or T cells enriched from blood (not recorded which). The CDR3 nucleotides are TGTGCCAGCAGCCCCACAATGAAAGGCGGAAAACTGTTTTTT. Encoded protein: CASSPTMKGGKLFF. The full variable domain, with the rest looked up from reference TRBV14 and TRBJ1-4, is EAGVTQFPSHSVIEKGQTVTLRCDPISGHDNLYWYRRVMGKEIKFLLHFVKESKQDESGMPNNRFLAERTGGTYSTLKVQPAELEDSGVYFCASSPTMKGGKLFFGSGTQLSVL.